The entry that follows covers one TCR beta chain sequence. Sequencing used immunoSEQ multiplex PCR; TCRdb keeps in-frame clones, though not all of them. Of about 2,800 clones listed, roughly three quarters are singletons. As for treatment: preoperative locoregional IRX-2 cytokine immunotherapy. This record belongs to a study of preoperative IRX-2 immunotherapy in early breast cancer. The CDR3 is 14 amino acids. Germline V gene data show CDR1 as SQVTM and CDR2 as ANQGSEA. V trimming: 7 bases; J trimming: 7 bases; junction bases outside the gene matches: 10. The sequence was collected from a human donor with breast cancer. The chain combines TRBV29-1 with TRBJ1-4; the match to TRBD1 covers 9 bases. Here the sequenced sample was tumor tissue, taken after IRX-2 immunotherapy. The CDR3 loop reads CSASPGTGSEKLFF. CDR3 nucleotide sequence: TGCAGCGCCTCCCCCGGGACAGGGAGTGAAAAACTGTTTTTT.